This entry lists 9 T cell receptor beta chains sequenced from one sample in a study of cytomegalovirus exposure and HLA in healthy donors. The PCR made use of 60 Vbeta and 13 Jbeta primers. Method: immunoSEQ multiplex PCR; TCRdb's copy keeps in-frame clones and lacks some. Its table lists about 130,000 clones. The sequenced sample was PBMCs. All receptors come from a woman aged 40 to 50 in good health and CMV-seropositive.

The chain employs TRBV7-9 and TRBJ2-5; D is uncertain. The V gene lost 1 base and the J gene lost 1 base, with 13 bases spanning the gap. CDR3 length: 16 residues. Germline lookup yields CDR1 SEHNR and CDR2 FQNEAQ (reference sequence). CDR3 coding DNA: TGTGCCAGCAGCTTAGGAGGCAGCTTTAGCCAAGAGACCCAGTACTTC. Its protein is CASSLGGSFSQETQYF.

The genes are TRBV7-6 and TRBJ2-7; D gene unclear. V was trimmed by 6 bases and J by 1 base, leaving 16 bases between them. This CDR3 is built from 15 residues. Germline loops: CDR1 SGHVS, CDR2 FNYEAQ. DNA of the CDR3: TGTGCCAGCAGTCCTGATCCCCTAATGTCCTACGAGCAGTACTTC. This encodes CASSPDPLMSYEQYF. The full variable domain, rest sourced from reference TRBV7-6 and TRBJ2-7, is GAGVSQSPRYKVTKRGQDVALRCDPISGHVSLYWYRQALGQGPEFLTYFNYEAQQDKSGLPNDRFSAERPEGSISTLTIQRTEQRDSAMYRCASSPDPLMSYEQYFGPGTRLTVT.

The chain carries TRBV9 and TRBJ2-4; 11 bases are shared with TRBD2. The CDR3 extends over 15 amino acids. V lost 3 bases, J lost 9 bases, and 8 bases stayed unmatched. Germline V CDR1 and CDR2: SGDLS, YYNGEE. The CDR3 spells CASSELAGGGGIQYF. Written as DNA, the CDR3 is TGTGCCAGCAGCGAATTAGCGGGAGGGGGAGGCATTCAGTACTTC.

The chain is built from TRBV19 and TRBJ2-1; TRBD2 aligns across 8 bases. CDR1 is LNHDA, CDR2 SQIVND, per germline (reference sequence). The CDR3 sequence is 16 residues long. J gave up 6 bases and V 0 bases, and 7 bases lay outside the gene matches. The CDR3 DNA follows: TGTGCCAGTAGTATAGAGGGGACTAGGGTCCCCAATGAGCAGTTCTTC. Encoded protein: CASSIEGTRVPNEQFF.

The chain carries TRBV4-3 and TRBJ2-2; D is possibly TRBD2 (6 bases). Germline V lookup: CDR1 LGHNA, CDR2 YSLEER. The CDR3 spans 16 residues. V gave up 3 bases and J gave up 6 bases, with 17 bases separating them. DNA of the CDR3: TGCGCCAGCAGCCAGGAGGCGGGGAATTGGGCCGGGGAGCTGTTTTTT. It yields the protein CASSQEAGNWAGELFF.

The chain is built from TRBV11-3 and TRBJ2-2; possible D gene TRBD1, 6 bases. V gave up 5 bases and J gave up 6 bases, with 10 bases separating them. Germline loops: CDR1 SGHNT, CDR2 YENEEA. The length of the CDR3 is 13 residues. CDR3: CASSPTGPGELFF. CDR3 DNA: TGTGCCAGCAGCCCGACAGGCCCCGGGGAGCTGTTTTTT.

V usage is TRBV5-1 and J usage is TRBJ1-2; 11 bases align to TRBD1. CDR3 length: 15 amino acids. Germline V lookup: CDR1 SGHRS, CDR2 YFSETQ. J gave up 11 bases and V 4 bases, and 13 bases lay outside the gene matches. CDR3 region: CASSQGQGELMGYTF. CDR3 in DNA: TGCGCCAGCAGCCAGGGACAGGGGGAGCTCATGGGATACACCTTC.

The gene calls are TRBV19 and TRBJ1-5, with a possible D match to TRBD1 (5 bases). The CDR3 contains 17 residues. Looked up from germline, CDR1 is LNHDA and CDR2 is SQIVND (reference sequence). V was clipped by 4 bases and J by 2 bases, with 18 bases between them. The CDR3 sequence is CASSRATEEWGNQPQHF. The CDR3 coding sequence is TGTGCCAGTAGTAGAGCGACAGAGGAGTGGGGCAATCAGCCCCAGCATTTT.

The V gene is TRBV10-1, the J gene TRBJ1-1, with D perhaps TRBD1 (6 bases). Germline assignment: CDR1 WNHNN and CDR2 SYGVQD (reference sequence). V was trimmed by 0 bases and J by 5 bases, leaving 10 bases between them. CDR3 length: 14 residues. CDR3 DNA sequence: TGCGCCAGCAGTGAGTCGACAGGCAAGACTGAAGCTTTCTTT. This sequence encodes CASSESTGKTEAFF.